This T cell receptor beta chain was recorded in a study of T-cell reconstitution after alpha-beta-depleted transplantation in children. Study-level results: Day-60 TCRbeta diversity that was high in some patients was derived from surviving recipient T cells and thymic progenitors.

Unique molecular identifiers were built into the TCRbeta library. TCRdb re-called the PCR reads through MiXCR, storing one row per CDR3 protein. The table has 300,000 to 350,000 distinct CDR3 sequences, around 15% seen once. This clonotype was counted ten times or more. The antigen is unknown. CDR3 length: 14 amino acids. V was clipped by 6 bases and J by 2 bases; unmatched bases: 5. Germline V gene data show CDR1 as MDHEN and CDR2 as SYDVKM. Sequenced here: PBMCs, mostly from graft donor cells, sampled 360 days after TCRalphabeta/CD19-depleted stem cell transplant. The rearrangement links TRBV28 to TRBJ2-3; 7 nucleotides match TRBD1. The TCR was taken from a male patient under 10 years old who had a stem cell transplant for acute lymphoblastic leukemia, so the T cells may come from the graft donor. The CDR3 spells CASSEQGSTDTQYF. The CDR3 nucleotides read TGTGCCAGCAGCGAACAGGGGTCCACAGATACGCAGTATTTT.